This T cell receptor (beta chain) was captured in a study of blood T cell repertoires in COVID-19. About the study: Sample material is recorded as cDNA or gDNA derived from T cells, B-cell-depleted T cells, or PBMCs.

The table came from immunoSEQ multiplex PCR; TCRdb's copy has only in-frame clones and leaves some out. The sample has about 120,000 clones; about 85% are singletons. The CDR3 runs to 19 residues. The germline gives CDR1 MDHEN, CDR2 SYDVKM. V dropped 4 bases and J dropped 0; count of bases not matched to a gene: 9. Input material: peripheral blood. This clonotype was sampled from a man in his 60s with acute or convalescent COVID-19. J is TRBJ2-6 and V is TRBV28; 10 positions agree with TRBD1. The CDR3 region has the DNA TGTGCCAGCAGTTACGTAGGCGGGACAGGGGTCTCTGGGGCCAACGTCCTGACTTTC. Translating it yields CASSYVGGTGVSGANVLTF.